The 22 T cell receptor beta chains below come from one sample, sequenced in a study of CD8 T cells in Susac syndrome. Reverse transcription of roughly 0.5 to 1 ug RNA was carried out with random hexamers. Each CDR3 protein is one row after TCRdb ran MiXCR on the immunoSEQ multiplex PCR reads. This table has some 260,000 distinct CDR3 sequences, about 85% appearing once. The sequencing sample was made of CD8+ T cells from PBMCs. Receptor source: a human donor with multiple sclerosis.

V is TRBV7-2 and J is TRBJ1-2; no clear D. Germline CDR1 and CDR2: SGHTA and FQGNSA. The ends were cut back, 6 bases at V and 4 bases at J, with 18 bases in the middle. CDR3 length equals 15 residues. The CDR3 sequence: CASSHSGGIPYGYTF. The CDR3 DNA is TGTGCCAGCAGTCATTCTGGAGGGATACCCTATGGCTACACCTTC.

This clonotype was seen only once. The chain links TRBV7-9 to TRBJ1-2; unclear D gene. CDR3 length equals 14 residues. Germline V gene lookup returns CDR1 SEHNR and CDR2 FQNEAQ (reference sequence). V lost 1 base and J 8 bases, leaving 14 bases between the germline ends. CDR3 region: CASSLGSGGGGYTF. CDR3 nucleotides: TGTGCCAGCAGCTTAGGGTCCGGAGGTGGAGGCTACACCTTC.

CDR3 sequence: CAISESVTYGYTF. CDR3 DNA: TGTGCCATCAGTGAGTCTGTCACCTATGGCTACACCTTC. V is TRBV10-3 and J is TRBJ1-2, with D hard to call. Trimming removed 0 bases from V and 4 bases from J, with 6 bases in between. CDR3 length equals 13 residues. Germline lookup yields CDR1 ENHRY and CDR2 SYGVKD.

J is TRBJ2-1 and V is TRBV3-1, with 8 bases that match TRBD1. After removal of 8 bases from V and 6 bases from J, the junction contained 15 bases not matched to a gene. The CDR3 sequence is 16 residues long. Germline V gene lookup returns CDR1 LGHDT and CDR2 YNNKEL (reference sequence). CDR3 sequence (DNA): TGTGCCAGCCGATCAGGGGGACAGGAGCCTTTCAATGAGCAGTTCTTC. Protein: CASRSGGQEPFNEQFF.

This clonotype was seen a handful of times. The chain combines TRBV12-3 or TRBV12-4 with TRBJ2-7, with 10 positions matching TRBD2. The J segment lost 3 bases and the V segment lost 2 bases, leaving 10 bases of the junction unmatched. The CDR3 is 17 residues long. The CDR3 bases are TGTGCCAGCAGTTTAAGGGCTAGCGGGAGACGATTCTACGAGCAGTACTTC. Encoded protein: CASSLRASGRRFYEQYF.

The chain carries TRBV27 and TRBJ1-1; a possible D gene is TRBD1 (5 bases). The CDR3 loop spans 17 amino acids. Germline values: CDR1 MNHEY, CDR2 SMNVEV (reference sequence). V was cut by 5 bases and J by 0 bases, with 19 bases left in between. CDR3 coding DNA: TGTGCCAGCAGTCCTTACCCCTCCAGGGCCCTGAACACTGAAGCTTTCTTT. It codes for CASSPYPSRALNTEAFF.

This clonotype has a handful of counts. CDR3 nucleotide sequence: TGTGCCAGCAGTCCACAGGGAGACGAGCAGTACTTC. Translating it yields CASSPQGDEQYF. The gene calls are TRBV12-3 or TRBV12-4 and TRBJ2-7; the D gene is possibly TRBD1 (6 bases). The V end was cut by 5 bases, the J end by 5 bases, with 10 bases between. The CDR3 has 12 residues.

The V and J genes are TRBV5-1 and TRBJ2-1; the match to TRBD2 covers 9 bases. The V segment lost 7 bases and the J segment 4 bases; nucleotides outside the gene matches: 18. This CDR3 comprises 18 residues. The germline V gene has CDR1 SGHRS and CDR2 YFSETQ. The CDR3 region is CASSQGYSAGGIYNEQFF. CDR3 in DNA: TGCGCCAGCTCACAGGGATATTCAGCGGGAGGTATATACAATGAGCAGTTCTTC.

This chain joins TRBV5-1 and TRBJ1-2; D is unclear. Germline V gene sequence: CDR1 SGHRS, CDR2 YFSETQ. The CDR3 has 13 residues. The ends were cut back, 0 bases at V and 4 bases at J, with 7 bases in the middle. The CDR3 DNA sequence: TGCGCCAGCAGCTTGGAGCCGTCCTATGGCTACACCTTC. Translated: CASSLEPSYGYTF. Using reference TRBV5-1 and TRBJ1-2 for the parts outside the CDR3, the full variable domain is KAGVTQTPRYLIKTRGQQVTLSCSPISGHRSVSWYQQTPGQGLQFLFEYFSETQRNKGNFPGRFSGRQFSNSRSEMNVSTLELGDSALYLCASSLEPSYGYTFGSGTRLTVV.

This sequence joins TRBV7-2 and TRBJ2-1, with TRBD2 identical over 8 bases. V shed 4 bases and J 0 bases; nucleotides not matched to a gene: 8. The CDR3 loop spans 17 amino acids. Germline V gives CDR1 SGHTA, CDR2 FQGNSA. The CDR3 coding sequence is TGTGCCAGCAGCTCGAGGGGTAGCGGGACCTCCTACAATGAGCAGTTCTTC. It codes for CASSSRGSGTSYNEQFF.

The chain carries TRBV30 and TRBJ2-1; D might be TRBD1 (5 bases). V dropped 0 bases and J dropped 10 bases, with 10 bases sitting between them. The V gene's germline CDR1 is GTSNPN and CDR2 SVGIG (reference sequence). This CDR3 is 12 amino acids long. The CDR3: CAWSVQDTEQFF. The CDR3 nucleotides read TGTGCCTGGAGTGTACAGGACACCGAGCAGTTCTTC. Looking up the rest from reference TRBV30 and TRBJ2-1 gives the full variable domain: SQTIHQWPATLVQPVGSPLSLECTVEGTSNPNLYWYRQAAGRGLQLLFYSVGIGQISSEVPQNLSASRPQDRQFILSSKKLLLSDSGFYLCAWSVQDTEQFFGPGTRLTVL.

This clonotype was recorded once. V is TRBV27 and J is TRBJ2-5; the D gene is possibly TRBD1 (6 bases). In germline, CDR1 is MNHEY, CDR2 SMNVEV (reference sequence). The CDR3 runs to 14 residues. Trimming removed 1 base from V and 4 bases from J, with 10 bases in between. CDR3 in DNA: TGTGCCAGCAGTTTATTAGGGGGTCCAGAGACCCAGTACTTC. Translation gives CASSLLGGPETQYF.

Written as DNA, the CDR3 is TGCGCCAGCAGCCAAGATCTGCGGGGCTACACCTTC. This translates into CASSQDLRGYTF. The chain combines TRBV4-1 with TRBJ1-2; D unresolved. Germline CDR1 and CDR2: MGHRA and YSYEKL. Trimming took off 0 bases at V and 8 bases at J, with 7 bases between the two ends. This CDR3 is built from 12 residues.

V usage is TRBV11-2 and J usage is TRBJ2-1; 7 positions match TRBD2. The germline V gene has CDR1 SGHAT and CDR2 FQNNGV. The CDR3 contains 17 residues. The ends lost 4 bases at V and 4 bases at J; junction bases unmatched: 13. DNA of the CDR3: TGTGCCAGCAGCTCGTCCTTCGCGGGAGAGGGATACAATGAGCAGTTCTTC. Its translation: CASSSSFAGEGYNEQFF.

V gene TRBV27 combines with J gene TRBJ2-7; either TRBD1 or TRBD2 may fit D (5 bases each). CDR3 length: 14 residues. CDR1 and CDR2 (germline): MNHEY, SMNVEV (reference sequence). Trimming removed 6 bases from V and 5 bases from J, with 17 bases in between. The CDR3 protein is CASRPTGTRHEQYF. CDR3 DNA sequence: TGTGCCAGCAGGCCAACCGGGACGCGCCACGAGCAGTACTTC.

V gene TRBV7-9 combines with J gene TRBJ2-7; either TRBD1 or TRBD2 may fit D (5 bases each). V lost 3 bases and J 0 bases, leaving 12 bases between the germline ends. The CDR3 sequence is 15 residues long. Germline CDR1 is SEHNR and CDR2 is FQNEAQ (reference sequence). CDR3 in DNA: TGTGCCAGCAGCTTGGGGGAGTCTTTCTCCTACGAGCAGTACTTC. Protein sequence: CASSLGESFSYEQYF.

V usage is TRBV27 and J usage is TRBJ1-4, with D hard to call. V gave up 6 bases and J gave up 4 bases, with 6 bases separating them. From germline, CDR1 is MNHEY and CDR2 SMNVEV (reference sequence). The CDR3 has 12 residues. This CDR3 is CASRGNNEKLFF. CDR3 coding DNA: TGTGCCAGCAGGGGGAATAATGAAAAACTGTTTTTT.

This clonotype was picked up one time. DNA of the CDR3: TGTGCCAGTATGAACACTGAAGCTTTCTTT. Translation gives CASMNTEAFF. J is TRBJ1-1 and V is TRBV19; no clear D gene. The CDR3 consists of 10 residues. CDR1 LNHDA and CDR2 SQIVND come from the germline V gene (reference sequence). Between the trimmed V and J ends, which lost 7 bases and 0 bases, there was a span of 0 bases. The full variable domain, with the rest looked up from reference TRBV19 and TRBJ1-1, is DGGITQSPKYLFRKEGQNVTLSCEQNLNHDAMYWYRQDPGQGLRLIYYSQIVNDFQKGDIAEGYSVSREKKESFPLTVTSAQKNPTAFYLCASMNTEAFFGQGTRLTVV.

The chain employs TRBV20-1 and TRBJ1-1; D may be TRBD1 (6 bases). Per germline, CDR1 DFQATT and CDR2 SNEGSKA (reference sequence). Trimming stripped 5 bases from V and 1 base from J, with 26 bases between. The CDR3 totals 18 residues. The CDR3 DNA sequence: TGCAGTGCTCCTTGGCTTTCCGGATCGAGGGGGTGGAACACTGAAGCTTTCTTT. Its protein product is CSAPWLSGSRGWNTEAFF.

V is TRBV7-6 and J is TRBJ2-1; 8 bases map to TRBD2. CDR3 length equals 15 residues. The germline V gene encodes CDR1 SGHVS and CDR2 FNYEAQ. Trimming removed 5 bases from V and 8 bases from J; junction bases left unmatched: 11. The CDR3: CASSTSRLAGHEQFF. CDR3 nucleotide sequence: TGTGCCAGCAGCACATCGCGTCTAGCGGGCCATGAGCAGTTCTTC. The full variable domain, rest sourced from reference TRBV7-6 and TRBJ2-1, is GAGVSQSPRYKVTKRGQDVALRCDPISGHVSLYWYRQALGQGPEFLTYFNYEAQQDKSGLPNDRFSAERPEGSISTLTIQRTEQRDSAMYRCASSTSRLAGHEQFFGPGTRLTVL.

The chain links TRBV20-1 to TRBJ2-1, with D possibly being TRBD2 (5 bases). Germline V gene lookup returns CDR1 DFQATT and CDR2 SNEGSKA (reference sequence). Trimming left V 8 bases short and J 3 bases short, with 17 bases between. This CDR3 contains 14 residues. In DNA, the CDR3 is TGCAGTCCCTTTGAGGCAGGAGGCTACAATGAGCAGTTCTTC. Its translation is CSPFEAGGYNEQFF.

J is TRBJ2-1 and V is TRBV12-3 or TRBV12-4, with 10 bases fitting TRBD2. V was pared by 5 bases and J by 3 bases, with 7 bases of the junction left unmatched. This CDR3 region has 16 residues. The CDR3 DNA reads TGTGCCAGCAGTCTTCCGGGACTAGCGAGCTACAATGAGCAGTTCTTC. Translation: CASSLPGLASYNEQFF.